These 13 T cell receptor beta chains originate from one sample sequenced in a study of monozygotic twins with inflammatory bowel disease. TCRdb derives one entry per CDR3 protein from the 5' RACE reads, leaving out DNA. The sample has 300,000 to 400,000 distinct CDR3 sequences. Sequencing input: blood. The origin of the receptors is a human donor with ulcerative colitis or Crohn's disease, or a healthy co-twin of an affected twin (not recorded which).

The rearrangement uses TRBV12-3 or TRBV12-4 and TRBJ1-1; absent DNA, TCRdb's TRBD1 call cannot be checked. This CDR3 is 13 amino acids long. CDR3: CASSSDRVVRAFF.

The chain uses TRBV5-1 and TRBJ2-5. The CDR3 has 13 amino acids. The V gene's germline CDR1 is SGHRS and CDR2 YFSETQ. The CDR3 loop reads CASRPDNQETRYF. The whole variable domain, remainder taken from reference TRBV5-1 and TRBJ2-5, is KAGVTQTPRYLIKTRGQQVTLSCSPISGHRSVSWYQQTPGQGLQFLFEYFSETQRNKGNFPGRFSGRQFSNSRSEMNVSTLELGDSALYLCASRPDNQETRYFGPGTRLLVL.

The chain links TRBV11-2 to TRBJ2-7; no DNA is available, so the TRBD2 call from TCRdb remains unchecked. The CDR3 is made up of 14 amino acids. Germline V CDR1 and CDR2: SGHAT, FQNNGV. The CDR3 loop reads CASSVALAGYEQYF.

V is TRBV11-2 and J is TRBJ2-6; TCRdb outputs TRBD2, but without DNA this stays unchecked. CDR1 is SGHAT and CDR2 is FQNNGV in the germline V gene. The CDR3 covers 18 residues. CDR3 protein: CASSLGLAGSSGANVLTF. Looking up the rest from reference TRBV11-2 and TRBJ2-6 gives the full variable domain: EAGVAQSPRYKIIEKRQSVAFWCNPISGHATLYWYQQILGQGPKLLIQFQNNGVVDDSQLPKDRFSAERLKGVDSTLKIQPAKLEDSAVYLCASSLGLAGSSGANVLTFGAGSRLTVL.

CDR3: CASSLLYRVRDEQYF. V is TRBV27 and J is TRBJ2-7; the TRBD1 assignment by TCRdb is unverifiable without DNA. The CDR3 runs to 15 residues. CDR1 MNHEY and CDR2 SMNVEV come from the germline V gene (reference sequence).

V usage is TRBV5-1 and J usage is TRBJ1-1; lacking DNA, the TRBD1 call made by TCRdb goes unchecked. The V gene's germline CDR1 is SGHRS and CDR2 YFSETQ. There are 14 residues in the CDR3. The CDR3 reads CASSLSGKNTEAFF.

The rearrangement links TRBV7-2 to TRBJ1-3; with no DNA, the TCRdb D assignment of TRBD1 cannot be verified. CDR3 length: 15 amino acids. The germline V gene encodes CDR1 SGHTA and CDR2 FQGNSA. The CDR3 region is CASSWDRTSGNTIYF.

The CDR3 sequence is CSGMGFETQYF. V usage is TRBV29-1 and J usage is TRBJ2-5. This CDR3 region has 11 residues. Germline CDR1 is SQVTM and CDR2 is ANQGSEA.

The CDR3 sequence: CASSLESSGGELFF. The chain has TRBV5-1 and TRBJ2-2. This CDR3 has 14 amino acids. Per the germline V gene, CDR1 is SGHRS and CDR2 is YFSETQ. The variable domain in full, with the rest retrieved from reference TRBV5-1 and TRBJ2-2, is KAGVTQTPRYLIKTRGQQVTLSCSPISGHRSVSWYQQTPGQGLQFLFEYFSETQRNKGNFPGRFSGRQFSNSRSEMNVSTLELGDSALYLCASSLESSGGELFFGEGSRLTVL.

The chain carries TRBV12-3 or TRBV12-4 and TRBJ1-2; checking the TCRdb D call of TRBD1 is not possible without DNA. The CDR3 has 16 amino acids. Here the CDR3 reads CASRLSGQGRGYGYTF.

The chain employs TRBV20-1 and TRBJ2-1. Germline V lookup: CDR1 DFQATT, CDR2 SNEGSKA (reference sequence). The CDR3 spans 14 residues. CDR3 protein: CSARSIARYNEQFF.

This chain uses TRBV2 with TRBJ2-3; TCRdb lists TRBD2, though no DNA is available to test this call. CDR1 is SNHLY and CDR2 is FYNNEI in the germline V gene. This CDR3 is built from 18 residues. CDR3: CASSVRLAAVGGPDTQYF.

The J gene is TRBJ2-3, the V gene TRBV6-5; the D gene TCRdb calls, TRBD1, cannot be checked with no DNA. CDR1 is MNHEY and CDR2 is SVGAGI in the germline V gene. The CDR3 has 15 amino acids. The CDR3 sequence is CASSWDRGGTDTQYF.